This T cell receptor beta chain was sequenced during a study of blood T cell repertoires in COVID-19. Across the study: COVID-19 samples, acute and convalescent, were from the United States, Italy and Spain.

This table comes from immunoSEQ multiplex PCR, and its TCRdb copy is limited to in-frame clones, with some not included. The sample has a few hundred thousand clones, around 78% seen once; the top ten hold about 4.3%. The CDR3 runs to 13 residues. V lost 6 bases to trimming and J lost 4 bases, with 12 bases between them. CDR1 MDHEN and CDR2 SYDVKM come from the germline V gene. The chain links TRBV28 to TRBJ1-2; D is ambiguous. The specimen sequenced was peripheral blood. The clonotype originates from a man aged 55-75 years who had recovered from COVID-19. Written as DNA, the CDR3 is TGTGCCAGCAGGCACACCCCGGGCTATGGCTACACCTTC. The encoded protein is CASRHTPGYGYTF.